This TCR beta chain appears in the sequencing data of a study of control samples from healthy donors and cancer patients. Profiling relied on immunoSEQ multiplex PCR, and the TCRdb table lists in-frame clones only, not all of them. This table holds 60,000 to 75,000 clones, approximately 89% found once. J lost 5 bases, V lost 5 bases, and 10 bases had no gene match. The V gene's germline CDR1 is SEHNR and CDR2 FQNEAQ (reference sequence). This CDR3 has 17 residues. The sample consisted of PBMCs. The source is a man between 60 and 75 years old with colorectal cancer. This sequence joins TRBV7-9 and TRBJ2-5; 14 nucleotides line up with TRBD2. The CDR3 loop is CASSPRTSGGLWETQYF. In nucleotides, the CDR3 is TGTGCCAGCAGCCCCCGGACTAGCGGGGGGCTCTGGGAGACCCAGTACTTC.